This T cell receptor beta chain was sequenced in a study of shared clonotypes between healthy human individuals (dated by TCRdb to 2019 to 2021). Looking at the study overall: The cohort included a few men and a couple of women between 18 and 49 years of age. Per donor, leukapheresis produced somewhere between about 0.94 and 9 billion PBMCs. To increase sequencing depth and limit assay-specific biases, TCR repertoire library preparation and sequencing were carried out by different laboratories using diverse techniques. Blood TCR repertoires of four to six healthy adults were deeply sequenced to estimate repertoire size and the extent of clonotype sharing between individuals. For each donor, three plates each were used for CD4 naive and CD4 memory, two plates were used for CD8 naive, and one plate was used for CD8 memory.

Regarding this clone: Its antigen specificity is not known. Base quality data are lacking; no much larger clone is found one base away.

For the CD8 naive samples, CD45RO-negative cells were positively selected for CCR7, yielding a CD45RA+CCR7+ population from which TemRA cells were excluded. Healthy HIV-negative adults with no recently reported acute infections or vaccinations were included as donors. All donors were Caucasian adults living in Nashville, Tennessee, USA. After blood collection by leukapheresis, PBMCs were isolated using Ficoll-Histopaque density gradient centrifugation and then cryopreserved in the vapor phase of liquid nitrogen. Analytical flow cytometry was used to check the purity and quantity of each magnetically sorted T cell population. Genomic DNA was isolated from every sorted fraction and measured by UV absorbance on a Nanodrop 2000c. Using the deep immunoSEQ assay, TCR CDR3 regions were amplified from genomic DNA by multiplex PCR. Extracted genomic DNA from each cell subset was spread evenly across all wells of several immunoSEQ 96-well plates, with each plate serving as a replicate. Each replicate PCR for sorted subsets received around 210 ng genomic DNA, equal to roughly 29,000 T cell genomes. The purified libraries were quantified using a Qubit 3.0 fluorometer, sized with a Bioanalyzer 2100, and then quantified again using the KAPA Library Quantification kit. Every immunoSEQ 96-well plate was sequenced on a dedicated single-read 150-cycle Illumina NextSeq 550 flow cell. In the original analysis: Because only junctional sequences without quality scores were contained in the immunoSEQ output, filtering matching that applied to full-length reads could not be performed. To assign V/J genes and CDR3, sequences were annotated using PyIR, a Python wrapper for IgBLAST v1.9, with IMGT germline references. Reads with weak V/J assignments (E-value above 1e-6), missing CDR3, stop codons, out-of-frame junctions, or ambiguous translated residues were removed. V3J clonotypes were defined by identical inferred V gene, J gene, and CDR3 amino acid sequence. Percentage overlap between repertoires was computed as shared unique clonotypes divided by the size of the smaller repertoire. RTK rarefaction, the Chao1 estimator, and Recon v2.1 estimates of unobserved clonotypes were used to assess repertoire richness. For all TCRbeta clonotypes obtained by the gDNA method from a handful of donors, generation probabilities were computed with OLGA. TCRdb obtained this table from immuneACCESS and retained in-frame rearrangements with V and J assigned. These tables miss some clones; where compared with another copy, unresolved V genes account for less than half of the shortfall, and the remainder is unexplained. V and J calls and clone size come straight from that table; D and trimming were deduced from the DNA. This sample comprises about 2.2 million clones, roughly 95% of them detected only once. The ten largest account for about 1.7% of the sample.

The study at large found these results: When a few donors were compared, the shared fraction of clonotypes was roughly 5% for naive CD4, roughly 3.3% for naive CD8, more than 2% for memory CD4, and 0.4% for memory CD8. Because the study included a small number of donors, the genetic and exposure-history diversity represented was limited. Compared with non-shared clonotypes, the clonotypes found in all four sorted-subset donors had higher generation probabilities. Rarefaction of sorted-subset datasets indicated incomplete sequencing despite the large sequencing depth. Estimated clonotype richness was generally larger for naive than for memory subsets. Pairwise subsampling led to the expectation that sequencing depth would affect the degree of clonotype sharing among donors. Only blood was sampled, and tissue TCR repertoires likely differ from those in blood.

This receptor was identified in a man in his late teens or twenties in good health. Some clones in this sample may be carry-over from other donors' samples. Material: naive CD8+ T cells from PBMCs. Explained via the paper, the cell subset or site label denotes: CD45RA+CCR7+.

The CDR3 loop reads CASSLYVAGLSTDTQYF. The sequence in DNA is TGTGCCAGCAGCTTATACGTGGCGGGCCTTAGCACAGATACGCAGTATTTT. The chain was built from TRBV5-8 and TRBJ2-3; TRBD2 is perhaps the D gene, given 5 matching bases. Between the V and J ends, shortened by 2 bases and 0 bases respectively, the junction contains 16 bases. The germline V gene yields SGHTS for CDR1 and YDEGEE for CDR2. The CDR3 runs 17 amino acids, cysteine and phenylalanine included. Here the CDR3 DNA is all that survives: 51 bases in frame from base 1.